These 32 T cell receptor beta chains were all obtained from the same sample, sequenced in a study of cytomegalovirus exposure and HLA in healthy donors. The PCR used 60 Vbeta and 13 Jbeta primers. Profiling relied on immunoSEQ multiplex PCR, and the TCRdb table lists in-frame clones only, not all of them. The sample yields approximately 280,000 clones, roughly 89% seen once. The specimen was PBMCs. These receptors were collected from a young woman in good health and CMV-seronegative.

The chain joins TRBV2 to TRBJ2-1; D might be TRBD1 (6 bases). The CDR3 is 14 residues long. Germline values: CDR1 SNHLY, CDR2 FYNNEI. The V end lost 1 base, the J end lost 4 bases, and 8 bases lay between the germline ends. In nucleotides, the CDR3 is TGTGCCAGCAGTGAAGATGGGACATACAATGAGCAGTTCTTC. Translation gives CASSEDGTYNEQFF.

This clone was observed once. The CDR3 region is CATSREPFRGGSGYTF. CDR3 sequence (DNA): TGTGCCACCAGCAGAGAACCCTTTCGGGGGGGAAGTGGCTACACCTTC. This rearrangement joins TRBV15 to TRBJ1-2, with D possibly being TRBD1 (5 bases). The V gene lost 0 bases and the J gene lost 7 bases, with 18 bases spanning the gap. CDR1 and CDR2 from the germline V gene are LNHNV and YYDKDF (reference sequence). This CDR3 is 16 amino acids long.

The chain employs TRBV14 and TRBJ1-1; no reliable D call. Per the germline V gene, CDR1 is SGHDN and CDR2 is FVKESK. V was shortened by 0 bases and J by 0 bases, with 11 bases between the two germline ends. This CDR3 comprises 16 residues. The CDR3 loop is CASSQENDILNTEAFF. The CDR3 coding sequence is TGTGCCAGCAGCCAAGAAAATGACATCTTGAACACTGAAGCTTTCTTT.

On this clone itself: The junction departs from germline at one end; a sequencing error may be responsible. The rearrangement joins TRBV7-9 to TRBJ1-1, with 8 bases lining up with TRBD1. The length of the CDR3 is 14 residues. The germline V gene encodes CDR1 SEHNR and CDR2 FQNEAQ (reference sequence). The CDR3 sequence: CSSSSDRALTEAFF. CDR3 in DNA: TGTTCCAGCAGCTCGGACAGGGCACTCACTGAAGCTTTCTTT.

This chain links TRBV5-1 with TRBJ1-4; D possibly corresponds to TRBD1 (5 bases). The CDR3 extends over 16 amino acids. The V gene lost 0 bases and the J gene lost 0 bases, with 9 bases spanning the gap. CDR1 SGHRS and CDR2 YFSETQ come from the germline V gene. As DNA, the CDR3 is TGCGCCAGCAGCTTGGGGACAACTGCAACTAATGAAAAACTGTTTTTT. Amino acids: CASSLGTTATNEKLFF.

This chain connects TRBV29-1 to TRBJ2-7; 8 nucleotides line up with TRBD1. Losses at the gene ends were 0 bases for V and 0 bases for J; bases not matched to a gene: 4. Germline CDR1 is SQVTM and CDR2 is ANQGSEA. This CDR3 has 15 amino acids. CDR3 bases: TGCAGCGTTGAAGATTGGCAGGGGGCCTCCTACGAGCAGTACTTC. Translating it yields CSVEDWQGASYEQYF.

This chain uses TRBV11-2 with TRBJ2-7, with TRBD2 matching 7 bases. From germline, CDR1 is SGHAT and CDR2 FQNNGV. The CDR3 has 12 residues. V shed 8 bases and J 3 bases; nucleotides not matched to a gene: 4. The CDR3 protein is CASRGVGYEQYF. The DNA of the CDR3 is TGTGCCAGCCGGGGGGTTGGCTACGAGCAGTACTTC. The whole variable domain, remainder taken from reference TRBV11-2 and TRBJ2-7, is EAGVAQSPRYKIIEKRQSVAFWCNPISGHATLYWYQQILGQGPKLLIQFQNNGVVDDSQLPKDRFSAERLKGVDSTLKIQPAKLEDSAVYLCASRGVGYEQYFGPGTRLTVT.

The chain carries TRBV5-6 and TRBJ2-5; TRBD1 matches 10 bases. The CDR3 is 16 residues long. V lost 4 bases and J lost 4; bases outside the gene matches: 10. Germline CDR1 reads SGHDT; CDR2 reads YYEEEE. In DNA form, the CDR3 reads TGTGCCAGCAGCCCTATTGACAGGGGGCTACGAGAGACCCAGTACTTC. This codes for CASSPIDRGLRETQYF.

The V gene is TRBV5-6, the J gene TRBJ2-5, with TRBD1 matching over 7 bases. V dropped 2 bases and J dropped 12; count of bases not matched to a gene: 10. This CDR3 spans 13 amino acids. Germline V gene lookup returns CDR1 SGHDT and CDR2 YYEEEE. Written as DNA, the CDR3 is TGTGCCAGCAGCTTAGGACAGGCCCCAATGGAGTACTTC. It specifies CASSLGQAPMEYF.

The chain joins TRBV5-1 to TRBJ2-5; D is possibly TRBD2 (5 bases). The tail of the sequence fits TRBJ2-7 better, so the J call may be wrong. There are 13 residues in the CDR3. Germline loops: CDR1 SGHRS, CDR2 YFSETQ. As DNA, the CDR3 is TGCGCCAGCAGTTCGGCGGGTTTATACGAGCAGTACTTC. This translates into CASSSAGLYEQYF.

V and J are TRBV5-1 and TRBJ1-1; the match to TRBD1 covers 9 bases. The CDR3 is 15 amino acids. The trim removed 4 bases at V and 3 bases at J, leaving 7 bases unmatched. Germline V gene data show CDR1 as SGHRS and CDR2 as YFSETQ. CDR3 sequence: CASSPQGAEYTEAFF. In nucleotides, the CDR3 is TGCGCCAGCAGCCCACAGGGGGCGGAGTACACTGAAGCTTTCTTT.

As for this clone: A junction end diverges from the germline sequence, so it may reflect a read error. V and J are TRBV7-3 and TRBJ1-1, with 8 positions matching TRBD1. The CDR3 is 13 amino acids. The germline V gene encodes CDR1 SGHTA and CDR2 FQGTGA. CDR3 protein: CASSITGGTEAFF. In DNA form, the CDR3 reads TGTGCCAGCAGCATAACAGGGGGCACTGAAGCTTTCTTT.

The gene calls are TRBV10-3 and TRBJ1-1; D is ambiguous. CDR1 and CDR2 from the germline V gene are ENHRY and SYGVKD. Trimming shortened V by 4 bases and J by 2 bases, and 17 bases separated the two germline ends. The CDR3 extends over 16 amino acids. CDR3 sequence (DNA): TGTGCCATCAGTGCTAACGCCGGGAGCTTTAACACTGAAGCTTTCTTT. Translating gives CAISANAGSFNTEAFF.

A single count supports this clone. The genes are TRBV2 and TRBJ1-2, with D unresolved. CDR3 length equals 13 residues. V lost 8 bases and J lost 5, with 15 bases in between. Germline CDR1 SNHLY, CDR2 FYNNEI. CDR3 in amino acids: CASCEEWSYGYTF. The CDR3, as DNA: TGTGCCAGCTGCGAGGAATGGAGTTATGGCTACACCTTC.

The chain recombines TRBV7-6 with TRBJ1-4, with 8 bases fitting TRBD1. The J segment lost 4 bases and the V segment lost 1 base, leaving 2 bases of the junction unmatched. CDR1 is SGHVS, CDR2 FNYEAQ, per germline. The length of the CDR3 is 15 residues. The CDR3 DNA reads TGTGCCAGCAGCTTAGACAGGGGGATTAATGAAAAACTGTTTTTT. Amino acid sequence: CASSLDRGINEKLFF.

The genes are TRBV30 and TRBJ2-1; D gene uncertain. Deletions cut 4 bases from V and 7 bases from J, with 8 bases between. CDR1 and CDR2 from the germline V gene are GTSNPN and SVGIG (reference sequence). The CDR3 is made up of 11 amino acids. The CDR3 reads CAWIQWNEQFF. CDR3 sequence (DNA): TGTGCCTGGATACAGTGGAATGAGCAGTTCTTC.

The chain joins TRBV4-1 to TRBJ1-2; possible D gene TRBD1, 5 bases. The CDR3 spans 15 residues. Germline CDR1 MGHRA, CDR2 YSYEKL. The ends were cut back, 3 bases at V and 4 bases at J, with 15 bases in the middle. Written as DNA, the CDR3 is TGCGCCAGCAGCCACGCCCAGACAGTACCCTATGGCTACACCTTC. Translation gives CASSHAQTVPYGYTF.

The gene calls are TRBV19 and TRBJ1-2; 8 bases are shared with TRBD1. The CDR3 length is 13 residues. CDR1 is LNHDA, CDR2 SQIVND, per germline (reference sequence). The V gene end was trimmed by 5 bases and the J gene end by 11 bases; junction bases not matched to a gene: 10. The CDR3 is CASSPRGQGEYTF. CDR3 DNA sequence: TGTGCCAGTAGTCCCCGTGGACAGGGAGAATACACCTTC.

The V gene is TRBV10-2, the J gene TRBJ1-5; D is possibly TRBD1 (5 bases). The germline gives CDR1 WSHSY, CDR2 SAAADI. This CDR3 is 14 amino acids long. V was trimmed by 3 bases and J by 9 bases, leaving 15 bases between them. The CDR3 nucleotides are TGCGCCAGCAGTGATCTAGGGGCGCATTGGCCCCAGCATTTT. It codes for CASSDLGAHWPQHF.

The gene calls are TRBV21-1 and TRBJ2-2; the tabulated D call, TRBD1, remains unverified against the DNA. TRBV21-1 is designated a pseudogene. The CDR3 has 17 residues. CDR3 protein: CASSKAGQATNTGELFF. The CDR3 DNA sequence: TGTGCCAGCAGCAAAGCTGGACAGGCGACGAACACCGGGGAGCTGTTTTTT.

The chain links TRBV2 to TRBJ2-3; TRBD2 matches at 11 bases. Germline V gene lookup returns CDR1 SNHLY and CDR2 FYNNEI. Trimming removed 4 bases from V and 0 bases from J; junction bases left unmatched: 3. This CDR3 comprises 16 residues. CDR3 in amino acids: CASSARLAGSTDTQYF. CDR3 DNA: TGTGCCAGCAGTGCCCGACTAGCGGGGAGCACAGATACGCAGTATTTT.

The chain couples TRBV2 to TRBJ2-5; TRBD1 aligns across 7 bases. This CDR3 comprises 13 residues. After removal of 9 bases from V and 5 bases from J, the junction contained 9 bases not matched to a gene. Germline lookup yields CDR1 SNHLY and CDR2 FYNNEI. CDR3 bases: TGTGCCAGAAGACAGGGCGTTCGGGAGACCCAGTACTTC. Translating it yields CARRQGVRETQYF.

The chain uses TRBV13 and TRBJ2-3, with 15 bases lining up with TRBD2. Germline V gives CDR1 PRHDT, CDR2 FYEKMQ (reference sequence). The ends lost 5 bases at V and 3 bases at J; junction bases unmatched: 6. The CDR3 is made up of 17 amino acids. The CDR3 is CASSPRTSGGVTDTQYF. The CDR3 nucleotides read TGTGCCAGCAGCCCCAGGACTAGCGGGGGGGTAACAGATACGCAGTATTTT.

V usage is TRBV6-1 and J usage is TRBJ2-7, with 7 bases identical to TRBD1. V shed 5 bases, J shed 3 bases, and the junction held 4 bases outside the gene matches. Germline-derived CDR1 and CDR2 are MNHNS and SASEGT. CDR3 length equals 13 residues. CDR3 region: CASSYGTDYEQYF. CDR3 nucleotide sequence: TGTGCCAGCAGTTATGGGACAGACTACGAGCAGTACTTC.

This clone was recorded a few times. V usage is TRBV5-1 and J usage is TRBJ2-1, with TRBD2 matching over 12 bases. Germline trimming cut 3 bases from V and 8 bases from J; bases unmatched to any gene: 15. Germline CDR1 is SGHRS and CDR2 is YFSETQ. The CDR3 contains 18 residues. As DNA, the CDR3 is TGCGCCAGCAGCTCGTCCGGGACTAGCGGGCGGGCGGTCCATGAGCAGTTCTTC. Amino acids: CASSSSGTSGRAVHEQFF. Full variable domain (missing parts from reference TRBV5-1 and TRBJ2-1): KAGVTQTPRYLIKTRGQQVTLSCSPISGHRSVSWYQQTPGQGLQFLFEYFSETQRNKGNFPGRFSGRQFSNSRSEMNVSTLELGDSALYLCASSSSGTSGRAVHEQFFGPGTRLTVL.

The rearrangement joins TRBV5-1 to TRBJ2-5, with 8 nucleotides matching TRBD1. J was trimmed by 2 bases and V by 4 bases; bases with no gene match: 7. Germline V gene sequence: CDR1 SGHRS, CDR2 YFSETQ. The CDR3 extends over 15 amino acids. The CDR3 DNA sequence: TGCGCCAGCAGCAGAAAAACAGGGGGGCAAGAGACCCAGTACTTC. Amino acids: CASSRKTGGQETQYF.

This rearrangement joins TRBV5-5 to TRBJ1-1, with 7 positions matching TRBD1. The CDR3 is 17 residues long. The V segment lost 4 bases and the J segment 1 base; nucleotides outside the gene matches: 13. Germline CDR1 and CDR2: SGHKS and YYEKEE (reference sequence). In DNA, the CDR3 is TGTGCCAGCAGCCGGAGTACTACAGGGGTATGGAACACTGAAGCTTTCTTT. Translation: CASSRSTTGVWNTEAFF.

The chain joins TRBV6-6 to TRBJ2-5; 8 bases line up with TRBD1. This CDR3 spans 15 amino acids. The germline V gene has CDR1 MNHNY and CDR2 SVGAGI (reference sequence). Trimming took 2 bases from V and 4 from J; bases not matched to a gene: 6. The CDR3 is CASSYRQGTGETQYF. The CDR3 DNA follows: TGTGCCAGCAGTTACCGACAGGGGACAGGAGAGACCCAGTACTTC.

V and J are TRBV29-1 and TRBJ1-2; TRBD1 is a possible D gene (5 bases). V lost 7 bases and J 4 bases, leaving 16 bases between the germline ends. Germline-derived CDR1 and CDR2 are SQVTM and ANQGSEA. The CDR3 extends over 13 amino acids. DNA for the CDR3: TGCAGCGCCCCCCAGACAGAGAGCTATGGCTACACCTTC. Amino acids: CSAPQTESYGYTF.

This clone was counted a few times. The chain is built from TRBV6-6 and TRBJ1-1; D might be TRBD1 (5 bases). The CDR3 has 14 residues. Germline V gene sequence: CDR1 MNHNY, CDR2 SVGAGI (reference sequence). The V and J ends lost 3 bases and 0 bases respectively, with 8 bases between them. The CDR3 DNA follows: TGTGCCAGCAGTTATCCAGGGATGAACACTGAAGCTTTCTTT. Translating gives CASSYPGMNTEAFF.

This chain joins TRBV15 and TRBJ1-1; TRBD1 aligns across 8 bases. After removal of 3 bases from V and 1 base from J, the junction contained 1 base not matched to a gene. The CDR3 extends over 14 amino acids. CDR1 and CDR2 (germline): LNHNV, YYDKDF (reference sequence). This chain's CDR3 is CATSRGQANTEAFF. CDR3 bases: TGTGCCACCAGCAGGGGACAGGCGAACACTGAAGCTTTCTTT. The whole variable domain, remainder taken from reference TRBV15 and TRBJ1-1, is DAMVIQNPRYQVTQFGKPVTLSCSQTLNHNVMYWYQQKSSQAPKLLFHYYDKDFNNEADTPDNFQSRRPNTSFCFLDIRSPGLGDTAMYLCATSRGQANTEAFFGQGTRLTVV.

The genes are TRBV5-8 and TRBJ1-2; TRBD1 matches at 7 bases. This CDR3 contains 17 residues. V dropped 1 base and J dropped 3; count of bases not matched to a gene: 12. From germline, CDR1 is SGHTS and CDR2 YDEGEE. CDR3 amino acids: CASSLYVRGTEDYGYTF. The CDR3 nucleotides are TGTGCCAGCAGCTTGTACGTGAGAGGGACAGAAGACTATGGCTACACCTTC.